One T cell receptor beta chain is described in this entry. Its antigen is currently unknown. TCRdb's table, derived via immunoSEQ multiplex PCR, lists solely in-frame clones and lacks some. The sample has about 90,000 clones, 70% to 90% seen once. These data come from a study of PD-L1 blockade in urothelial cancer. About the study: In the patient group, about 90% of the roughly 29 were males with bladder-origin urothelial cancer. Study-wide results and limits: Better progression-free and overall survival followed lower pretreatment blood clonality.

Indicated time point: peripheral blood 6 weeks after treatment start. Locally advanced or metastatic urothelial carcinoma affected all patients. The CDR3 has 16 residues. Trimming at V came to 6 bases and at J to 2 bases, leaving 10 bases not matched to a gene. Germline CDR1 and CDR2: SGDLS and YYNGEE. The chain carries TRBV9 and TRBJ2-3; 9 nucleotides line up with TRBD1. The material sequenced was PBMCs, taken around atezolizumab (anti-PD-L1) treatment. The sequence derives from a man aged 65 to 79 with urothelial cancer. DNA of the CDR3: TGTGCCAGCACCCCTCGGACAGGGGCATCCACAGATACGCAGTATTTT. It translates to CASTPRTGASTDTQYF.